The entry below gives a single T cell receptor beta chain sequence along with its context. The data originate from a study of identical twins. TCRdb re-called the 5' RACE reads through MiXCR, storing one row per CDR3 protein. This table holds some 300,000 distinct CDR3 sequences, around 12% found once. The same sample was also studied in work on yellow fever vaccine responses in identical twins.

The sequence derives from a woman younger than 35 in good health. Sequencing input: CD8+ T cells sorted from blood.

The CDR3 spells CASSLRGTPETQYF. The CDR3 DNA reads TGTGCCAGCAGCTTGCGGGGGACCCCAGAGACCCAGTACTTC. V gene TRBV5-5 combines with J gene TRBJ2-5; maybe TRBD2 (6 bases). This CDR3 contains 14 residues. Germline V gene sequence: CDR1 SGHKS, CDR2 YYEKEE (reference sequence). Trimming removed 1 base from V and 4 bases from J, with 11 bases in between.